This T cell receptor (beta chain) was recovered during a study of T cell responses to AZD1222 COVID-19 vaccine. Some clones are missing from TCRdb's copy, which holds only in-frame ones; the method was immunoSEQ multiplex PCR. This sample has approximately 84,000 clones, with roughly 85% found just once. Of note for this clone: Its antigen remains unknown.

Broader study findings: Nearly half of spike-specific TCRs reportedly target unmutated variant regions. Along spike, vaccine-associated CD4 TCRs were found throughout, with dominance at 160-218 and 743-854.

This CDR3 is 12 amino acids long. Germline V gene data show CDR1 as GTSNPN and CDR2 as SVGIG (reference sequence). The V and J ends lost 2 bases and 8 bases respectively, with 12 bases between them. Sequences were derived from peripheral blood, sampled 28 days after the second AZD1222 dose. The TCR originated in an adult who received the AZD1222 COVID-19 vaccine. The chain couples TRBV30 to TRBJ1-2; D ambiguous. The CDR3: CAWSMAPAGYTF. CDR3 nucleotides: TGTGCCTGGAGTATGGCACCTGCGGGCTACACCTTC. Filled out from reference TRBV30 and TRBJ1-2, the complete variable domain reads SQTIHQWPATLVQPVGSPLSLECTVEGTSNPNLYWYRQAAGRGLQLLFYSVGIGQISSEVPQNLSASRPQDRQFILSSKKLLLSDSGFYLCAWSMAPAGYTFGSGTRLTVV.